This T cell receptor (beta chain) is drawn from a study of control samples from healthy donors and cancer patients. The table came from immunoSEQ multiplex PCR; TCRdb's copy has only in-frame clones and leaves some out. The sample consists of approximately 46,000 clones, roughly nine tenths of them appearing once. This clone was detected once. Germline V lookup: CDR1 MNHNS, CDR2 SASEGT. The ends were cut back, 3 bases at V and 6 bases at J, with 23 bases in the middle. CDR3 size: 17 residues. The chain employs TRBV6-1 and TRBJ1-2, with a weak D call TRBD1 (6 bases). The TCR comes from a man between 25 and 39 years old with colorectal cancer. The sequenced sample was PBMCs. In DNA form, the CDR3 reads TGTGCCAGCAGTGACAGACTACAACAGGGCATATACCATGGCTACACCTTC. It specifies CASSDRLQQGIYHGYTF.